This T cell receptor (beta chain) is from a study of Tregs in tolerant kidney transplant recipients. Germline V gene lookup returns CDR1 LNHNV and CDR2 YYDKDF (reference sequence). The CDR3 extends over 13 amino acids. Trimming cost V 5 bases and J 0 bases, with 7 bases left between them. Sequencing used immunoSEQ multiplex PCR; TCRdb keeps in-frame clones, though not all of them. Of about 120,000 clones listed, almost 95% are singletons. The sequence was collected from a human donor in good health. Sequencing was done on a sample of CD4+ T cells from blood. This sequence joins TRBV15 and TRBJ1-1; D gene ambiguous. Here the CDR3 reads CATSGDMNTEAFF. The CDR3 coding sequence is TGTGCCACCAGCGGGGATATGAACACTGAAGCTTTCTTT.